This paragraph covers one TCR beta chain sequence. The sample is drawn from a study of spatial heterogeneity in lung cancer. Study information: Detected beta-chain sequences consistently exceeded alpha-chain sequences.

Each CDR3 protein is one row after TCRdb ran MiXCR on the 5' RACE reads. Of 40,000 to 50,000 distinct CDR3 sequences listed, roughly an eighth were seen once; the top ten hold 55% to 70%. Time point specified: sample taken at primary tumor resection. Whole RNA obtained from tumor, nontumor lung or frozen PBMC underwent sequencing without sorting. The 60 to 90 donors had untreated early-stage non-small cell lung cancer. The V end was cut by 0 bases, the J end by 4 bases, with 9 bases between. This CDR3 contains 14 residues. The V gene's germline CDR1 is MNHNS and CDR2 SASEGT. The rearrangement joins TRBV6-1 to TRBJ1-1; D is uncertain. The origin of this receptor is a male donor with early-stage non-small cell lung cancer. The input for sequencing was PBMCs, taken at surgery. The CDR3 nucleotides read TGTGCCAGCAGTGAAGCCCTATGGAGCACTGAAGCTTTCTTT. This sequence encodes CASSEALWSTEAFF.